This T cell receptor (beta chain) was sequenced during a study of neurological immune-mediated disorders. This clonotype occurred many times. For the unsorted libraries, 2 million PBMCs stored at -80 C served as input. The V end lost 6 bases, the J end lost 9 bases, and 12 bases lay between the germline ends. CDR3 size: 12 residues. TCRdb reprocessed the 5' RACE reads via MiXCR and lists one record per CDR3 protein. The data show tens of thousands of distinct CDR3 sequences, almost 2.5% seen once. The chain carries TRBV23-1 and TRBJ2-1; the D is unclear. TRBV23-1 is known as an ORF, though its function is uncertain. This TCR was recovered from a woman in her 50s with multiple sclerosis. Sequencing was performed on PBMCs. This CDR3 is CASRPGRTEQFF. DNA of the CDR3: TGCGCCAGCAGACCGGGCCGTACTGAGCAGTTCTTC.